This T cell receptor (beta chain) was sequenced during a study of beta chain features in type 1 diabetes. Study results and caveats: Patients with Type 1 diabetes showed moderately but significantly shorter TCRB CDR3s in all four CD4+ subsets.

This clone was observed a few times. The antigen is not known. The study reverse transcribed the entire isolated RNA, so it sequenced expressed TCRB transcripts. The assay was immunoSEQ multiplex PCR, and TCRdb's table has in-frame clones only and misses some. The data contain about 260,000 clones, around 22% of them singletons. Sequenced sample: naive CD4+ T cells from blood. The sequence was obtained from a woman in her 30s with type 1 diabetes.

The CDR3 here is CASHFSPGGNSYNEQFF. The CDR3 coding sequence is TGCGCCAGCCATTTCAGCCCGGGGGGGAACTCCTACAATGAGCAGTTCTTC. The rearrangement uses TRBV5-1 and TRBJ2-1; 8 bases are shared with TRBD2. Germline V lookup: CDR1 SGHRS, CDR2 YFSETQ. CDR3 length: 17 residues. With 7 bases clipped from V and 0 bases from J, the junction kept 12 bases outside the gene matches.